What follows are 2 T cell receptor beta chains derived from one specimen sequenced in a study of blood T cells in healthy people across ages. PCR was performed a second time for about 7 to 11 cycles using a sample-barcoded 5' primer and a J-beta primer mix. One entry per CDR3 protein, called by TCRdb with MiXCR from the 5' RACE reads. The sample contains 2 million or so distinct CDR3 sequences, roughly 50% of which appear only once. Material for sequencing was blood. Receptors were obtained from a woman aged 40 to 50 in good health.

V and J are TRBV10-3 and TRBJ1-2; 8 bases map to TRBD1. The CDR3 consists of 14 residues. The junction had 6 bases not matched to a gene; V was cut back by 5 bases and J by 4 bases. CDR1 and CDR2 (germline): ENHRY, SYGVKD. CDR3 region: CAISQDRDSYGYTF. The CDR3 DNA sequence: TGTGCCATCAGTCAGGACAGGGACTCCTATGGCTACACCTTC.

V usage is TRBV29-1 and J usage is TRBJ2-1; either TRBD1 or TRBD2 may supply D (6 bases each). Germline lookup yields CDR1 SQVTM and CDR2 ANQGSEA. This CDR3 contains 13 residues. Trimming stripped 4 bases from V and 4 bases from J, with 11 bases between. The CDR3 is CSVGGRDYNEQFF. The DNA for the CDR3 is TGCAGCGTTGGGGGGCGGGATTACAATGAGCAGTTCTTC.